This TCR beta chain was captured by sequencing in a study of shared clonotypes between healthy human individuals. This table comes from immunoSEQ multiplex PCR, and its TCRdb copy is limited to in-frame clones, with some not included. The sample lists 100,000 or so clones, under 70% occurring once. V was trimmed by 3 bases and J by 1 base, leaving 9 bases between them. CDR1 SNHLY and CDR2 FYNNEI come from the germline V gene. CDR3 length: 14 amino acids. The TCR sequence derives from a young woman in good health. The sample comprised memory CD8+ T cells sorted from blood. The sample's subset: CD45RO+ cells pooled with CCR7-negative TemRA cells. The chain has TRBV2 and TRBJ2-5; a weak D match, TRBD1 (5 bases). The CDR3 here is CASSDGRVQETQYF. In DNA, the CDR3 is TGTGCCAGCAGTGACGGCAGGGTCCAAGAGACCCAGTACTTC.